The present T cell receptor (beta chain) was sequenced within a study of spatial heterogeneity in lung cancer. Overall study results and limits: Tracking of tumor mutation counts was seen in expanded intratumoral alpha and beta TCR counts.

TCRdb reanalysed the 5' RACE reads using MiXCR and keeps one entry per CDR3 protein. The sample has over 8,500 distinct CDR3 sequences, approximately 4.7% seen once; the top ten hold over 10%. The sample holds many counts of this clonotype. What it binds is not known. This beta chain is an off-target read within a library intended for alpha chains, so its frequency means little. The time point denotes: sample taken at primary tumor resection. CDR1 and CDR2 (germline): SGHTA, FQGNSA. This CDR3 has 12 amino acids. Trimming removed 3 bases from V and 3 bases from J, with 2 bases in between. The sample consisted of lung tumor tissue, taken at surgery. This chain uses TRBV7-2 with TRBJ2-2; D not resolved. The sequence derives from a male donor with early-stage non-small cell lung cancer. DNA of the CDR3: TGTGCCAGCAGCTTGTACACCGGGGAGCTGTTTTTT. Its protein is CASSLYTGELFF.